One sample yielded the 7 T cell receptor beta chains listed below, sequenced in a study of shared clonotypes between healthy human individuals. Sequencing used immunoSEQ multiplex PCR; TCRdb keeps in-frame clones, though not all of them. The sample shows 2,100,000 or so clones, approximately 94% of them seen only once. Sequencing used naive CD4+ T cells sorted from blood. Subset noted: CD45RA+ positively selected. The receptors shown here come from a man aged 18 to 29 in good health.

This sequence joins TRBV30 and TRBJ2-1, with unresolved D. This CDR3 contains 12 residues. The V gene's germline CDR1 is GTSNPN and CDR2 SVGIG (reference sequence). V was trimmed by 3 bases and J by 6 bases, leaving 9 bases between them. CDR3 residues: CAWRVTSNEQFF. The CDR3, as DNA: TGTGCCTGGAGGGTGACCAGCAATGAGCAGTTCTTC. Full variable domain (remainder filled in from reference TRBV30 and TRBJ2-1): SQTIHQWPATLVQPVGSPLSLECTVEGTSNPNLYWYRQAAGRGLQLLFYSVGIGQISSEVPQNLSASRPQDRQFILSSKKLLLSDSGFYLCAWRVTSNEQFFGPGTRLTVL.

Here the CDR3 DNA reads TGTGCCAGCAGTACTCGACAGGGAATCACTGAAGCTTTCTTT. Its protein product is CASSTRQGITEAFF. The chain couples TRBV6-5 to TRBJ1-1, with TRBD1 matching 7 bases. The germline V gene encodes CDR1 MNHEY and CDR2 SVGAGI. The CDR3 is made up of 14 amino acids. V gave up 5 bases and J gave up 4 bases; unmatched junction bases: 7.

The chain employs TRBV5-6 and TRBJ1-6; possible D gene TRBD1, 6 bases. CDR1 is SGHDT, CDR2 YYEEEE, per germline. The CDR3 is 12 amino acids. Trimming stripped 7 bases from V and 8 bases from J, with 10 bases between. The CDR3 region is CASDRIDSPLHF. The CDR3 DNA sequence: TGTGCCAGCGACAGGATCGATTCACCCCTCCACTTT.

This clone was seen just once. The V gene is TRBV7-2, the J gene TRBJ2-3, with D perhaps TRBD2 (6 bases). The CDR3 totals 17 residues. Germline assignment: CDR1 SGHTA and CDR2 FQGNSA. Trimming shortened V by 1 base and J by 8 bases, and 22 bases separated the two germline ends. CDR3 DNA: TGTGCCAGCAGCTTAGAAGGCCTAGCGCTACGCGCGGGTACGCAGTATTTT. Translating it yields CASSLEGLALRAGTQYF.

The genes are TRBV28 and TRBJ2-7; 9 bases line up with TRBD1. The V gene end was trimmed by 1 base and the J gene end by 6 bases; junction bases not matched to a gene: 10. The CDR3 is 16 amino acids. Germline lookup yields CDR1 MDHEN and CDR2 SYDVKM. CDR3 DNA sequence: TGTGCCAGCAGTTTATCCTATGGGACAGGGAAAGGCGAGCAGTACTTC. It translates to CASSLSYGTGKGEQYF.

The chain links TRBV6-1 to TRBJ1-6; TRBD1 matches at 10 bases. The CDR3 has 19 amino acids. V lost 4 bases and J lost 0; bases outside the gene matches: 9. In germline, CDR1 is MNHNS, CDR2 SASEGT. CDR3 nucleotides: TGTGCCAGCAGTGGCCCCGGGACAGGGGCCAGCTCCTATAATTCACCCCTCCACTTT. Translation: CASSGPGTGASSYNSPLHF.

The CDR3 loop reads CASSPPVSYASYEQYF. CDR3 DNA: TGTGCCAGCTCACCACCGGTGTCTTACGCCTCCTACGAGCAGTACTTC. The rearrangement links TRBV18 to TRBJ2-7; D is unresolved. Germline V gene data show CDR1 as KGHSH and CDR2 as LQKENI. V gave up 0 bases and J gave up 0 bases, with 12 bases separating them. The CDR3 loop spans 16 amino acids.